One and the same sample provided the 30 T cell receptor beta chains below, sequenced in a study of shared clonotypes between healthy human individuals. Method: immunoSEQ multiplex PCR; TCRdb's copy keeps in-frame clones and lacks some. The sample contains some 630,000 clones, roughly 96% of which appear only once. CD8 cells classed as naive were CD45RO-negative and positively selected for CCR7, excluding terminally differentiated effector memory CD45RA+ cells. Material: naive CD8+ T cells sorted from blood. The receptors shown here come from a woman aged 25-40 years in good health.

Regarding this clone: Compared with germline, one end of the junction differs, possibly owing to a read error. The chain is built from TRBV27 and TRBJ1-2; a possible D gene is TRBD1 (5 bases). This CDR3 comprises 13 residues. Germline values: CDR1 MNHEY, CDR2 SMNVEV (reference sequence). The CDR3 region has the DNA TGTGCCAGCAGAAAGGGGCCTAACTTTGGCTACACCTTC. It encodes CASRKGPNFGYTF.

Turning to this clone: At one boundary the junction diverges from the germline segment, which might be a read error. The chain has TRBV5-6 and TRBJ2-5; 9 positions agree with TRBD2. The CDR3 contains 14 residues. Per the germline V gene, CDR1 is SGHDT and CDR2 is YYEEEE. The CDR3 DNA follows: TGTGCCAGCAGCTTGCTGTCTAGCGGGATGCCGAGGGACTTC. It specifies CASSLLSSGMPRDF.

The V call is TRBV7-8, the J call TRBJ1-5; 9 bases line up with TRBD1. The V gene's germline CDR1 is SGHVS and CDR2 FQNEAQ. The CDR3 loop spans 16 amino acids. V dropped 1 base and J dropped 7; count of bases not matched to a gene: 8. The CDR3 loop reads CASSLGTGGSGQPQHF. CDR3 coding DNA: TGTGCCAGCAGCTTAGGAACAGGGGGCTCCGGCCAGCCCCAGCATTTT.

CDR3 loop: CASSSRRILGSLTYEQYF. The CDR3 DNA reads as TGTGCCAGCAGTAGTAGACGGATTCTAGGGAGTCTGACCTACGAGCAGTACTTC. This rearrangement joins TRBV13 to TRBJ2-7; TRBD2 is a possible D gene (5 bases). V was pared by 6 bases and J by 2 bases, with 26 bases between. CDR1 is PRHDT and CDR2 is FYEKMQ in the germline V gene (reference sequence). This CDR3 contains 18 residues.

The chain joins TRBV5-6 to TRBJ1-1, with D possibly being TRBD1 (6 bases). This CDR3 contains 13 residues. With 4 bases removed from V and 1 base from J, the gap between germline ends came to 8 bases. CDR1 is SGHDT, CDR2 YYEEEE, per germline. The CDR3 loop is CASSMDRNTEAFF. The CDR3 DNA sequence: TGTGCCAGCAGCATGGACAGGAACACTGAAGCTTTCTTT.

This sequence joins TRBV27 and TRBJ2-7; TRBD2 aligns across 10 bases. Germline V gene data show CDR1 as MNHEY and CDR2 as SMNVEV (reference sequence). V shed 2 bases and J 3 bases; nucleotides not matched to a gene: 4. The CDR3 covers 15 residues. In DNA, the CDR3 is TGTGCCAGCAGTTTAGACGGGACTAGCGACTACGAGCAGTACTTC. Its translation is CASSLDGTSDYEQYF.

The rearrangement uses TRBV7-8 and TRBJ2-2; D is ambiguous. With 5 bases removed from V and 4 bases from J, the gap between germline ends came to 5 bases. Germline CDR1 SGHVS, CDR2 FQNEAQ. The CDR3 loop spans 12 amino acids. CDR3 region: CASSPSTGELFF. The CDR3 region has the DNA TGTGCCAGCAGCCCTAGCACCGGGGAGCTGTTTTTT.

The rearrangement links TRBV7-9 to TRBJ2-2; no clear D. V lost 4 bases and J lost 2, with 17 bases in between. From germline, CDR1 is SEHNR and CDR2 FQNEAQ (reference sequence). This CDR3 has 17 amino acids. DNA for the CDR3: TGTGCCAGCAGCTATCTCGAAATGGCACCCAACACCGGGGAGCTGTTTTTT. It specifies CASSYLEMAPNTGELFF.

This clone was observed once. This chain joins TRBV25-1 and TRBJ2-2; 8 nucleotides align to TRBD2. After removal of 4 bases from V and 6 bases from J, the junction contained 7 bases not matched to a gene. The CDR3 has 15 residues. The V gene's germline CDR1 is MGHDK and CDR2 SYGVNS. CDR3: CASSGREGFSGELFF. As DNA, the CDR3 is TGTGCCAGCAGTGGACGGGAGGGGTTCTCCGGGGAGCTGTTTTTT.

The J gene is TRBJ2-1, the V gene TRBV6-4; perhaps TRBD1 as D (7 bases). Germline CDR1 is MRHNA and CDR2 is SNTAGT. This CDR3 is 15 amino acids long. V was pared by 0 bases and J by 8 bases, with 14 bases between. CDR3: CASSDSAGGLDEQFF. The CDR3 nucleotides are TGTGCCAGCAGTGACTCGGCAGGGGGGCTCGATGAGCAGTTCTTC.

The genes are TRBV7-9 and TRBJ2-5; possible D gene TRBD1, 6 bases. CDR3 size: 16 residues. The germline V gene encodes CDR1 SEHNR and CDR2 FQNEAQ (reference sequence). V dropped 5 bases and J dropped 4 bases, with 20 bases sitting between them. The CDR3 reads CASSQPTTGIGETQYF. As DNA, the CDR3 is TGTGCCAGCAGCCAACCGACAACAGGGATTGGAGAGACCCAGTACTTC.

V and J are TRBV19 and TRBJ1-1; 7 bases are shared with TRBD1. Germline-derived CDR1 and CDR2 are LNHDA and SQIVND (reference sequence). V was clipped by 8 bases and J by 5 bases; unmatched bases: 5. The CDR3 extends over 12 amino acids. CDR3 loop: CASVVRGTEAFF. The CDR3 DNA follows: TGTGCCAGTGTTGTCAGGGGGACTGAAGCTTTCTTT.

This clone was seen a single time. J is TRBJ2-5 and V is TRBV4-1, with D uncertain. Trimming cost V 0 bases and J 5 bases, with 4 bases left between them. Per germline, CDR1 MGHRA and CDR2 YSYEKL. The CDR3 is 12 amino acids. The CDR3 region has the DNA TGCGCCAGCAGCCAAGATCTGGAGACCCAGTACTTC. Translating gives CASSQDLETQYF.

The CDR3 spells CAWSALAGTRREQFF. The CDR3 DNA follows: TGTGCCTGGAGTGCACTAGCGGGTACGCGGCGGGAGCAGTTCTTC. The gene calls are TRBV30 and TRBJ2-1, with 9 nucleotides matching TRBD2. V lost 1 base, J lost 10 bases, and 11 bases stayed unmatched. This CDR3 region has 15 residues. Germline V lookup: CDR1 GTSNPN, CDR2 SVGIG (reference sequence). The whole variable domain, remainder taken from reference TRBV30 and TRBJ2-1, is SQTIHQWPATLVQPVGSPLSLECTVEGTSNPNLYWYRQAAGRGLQLLFYSVGIGQISSEVPQNLSASRPQDRQFILSSKKLLLSDSGFYLCAWSALAGTRREQFFGPGTRLTVL.

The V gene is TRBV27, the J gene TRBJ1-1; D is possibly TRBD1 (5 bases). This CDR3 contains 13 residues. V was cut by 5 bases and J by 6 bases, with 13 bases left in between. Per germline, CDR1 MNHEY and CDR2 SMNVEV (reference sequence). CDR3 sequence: CASSIRGGSEAFF. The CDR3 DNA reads TGTGCCAGCAGTATAAGGGGCGGTTCTGAAGCTTTCTTT.

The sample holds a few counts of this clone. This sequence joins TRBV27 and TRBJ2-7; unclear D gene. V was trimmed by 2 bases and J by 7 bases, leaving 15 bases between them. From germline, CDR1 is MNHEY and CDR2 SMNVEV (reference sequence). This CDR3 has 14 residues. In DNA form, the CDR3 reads TGTGCCAGCAGTTTACGTAGAAACTTACTTGAGCAGTACTTC. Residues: CASSLRRNLLEQYF.

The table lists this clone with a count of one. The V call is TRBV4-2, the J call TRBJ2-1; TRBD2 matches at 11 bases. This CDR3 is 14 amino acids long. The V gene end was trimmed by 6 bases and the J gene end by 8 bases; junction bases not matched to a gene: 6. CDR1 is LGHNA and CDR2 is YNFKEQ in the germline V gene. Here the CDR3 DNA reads TGTGCCAGCAGGGGACTAGCGGAAGGGCATGAGCAGTTCTTC. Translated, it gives CASRGLAEGHEQFF.

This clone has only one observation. For the CDR3, the DNA is TGTGCCAGCAGTTACAAAACCCAGTATAACACCGGGGAGCTGTTTTTT. Residues: CASSYKTQYNTGELFF. The V and J genes are TRBV6-5 and TRBJ2-2; no firm D call. The V and J ends lost 2 bases and 2 bases respectively, with 12 bases between them. This CDR3 has 16 residues. CDR1 and CDR2 (germline): MNHEY, SVGAGI.

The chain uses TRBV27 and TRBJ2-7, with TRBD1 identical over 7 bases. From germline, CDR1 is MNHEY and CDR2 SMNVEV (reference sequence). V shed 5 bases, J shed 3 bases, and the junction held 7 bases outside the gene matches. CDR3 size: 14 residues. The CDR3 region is CASSPRGQHYEQYF. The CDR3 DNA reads TGTGCCAGCAGTCCCAGGGGACAGCACTACGAGCAGTACTTC.

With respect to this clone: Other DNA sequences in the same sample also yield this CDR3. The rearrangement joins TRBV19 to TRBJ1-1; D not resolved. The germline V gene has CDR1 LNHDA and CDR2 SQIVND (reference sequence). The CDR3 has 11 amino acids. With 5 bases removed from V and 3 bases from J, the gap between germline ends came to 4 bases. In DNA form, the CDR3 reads TGTGCCAGTAGTTCCTACACTGAAGCTTTCTTT. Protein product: CASSSYTEAFF.

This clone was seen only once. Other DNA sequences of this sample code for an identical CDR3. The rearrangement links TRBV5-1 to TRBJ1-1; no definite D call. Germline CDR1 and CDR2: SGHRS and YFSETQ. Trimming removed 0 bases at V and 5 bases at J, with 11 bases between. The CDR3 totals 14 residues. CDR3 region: CASSLESGGTEAFF. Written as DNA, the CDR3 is TGCGCCAGCAGCTTGGAGTCGGGCGGGACTGAAGCTTTCTTT.

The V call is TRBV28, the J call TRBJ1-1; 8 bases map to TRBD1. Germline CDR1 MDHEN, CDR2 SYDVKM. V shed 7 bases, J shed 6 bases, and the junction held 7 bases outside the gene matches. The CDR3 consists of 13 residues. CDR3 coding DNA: TGTGCCAGCACCCCAGACAGGGGTGCTGAAGCTTTCTTT. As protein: CASTPDRGAEAFF.

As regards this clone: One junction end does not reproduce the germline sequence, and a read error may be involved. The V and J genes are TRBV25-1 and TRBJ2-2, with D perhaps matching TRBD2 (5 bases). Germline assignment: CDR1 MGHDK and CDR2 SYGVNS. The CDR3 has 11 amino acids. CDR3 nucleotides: TGTGCCACAGGTGAACACCGGGGAGCTGTTTTT. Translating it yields CATGEHRGAVF.

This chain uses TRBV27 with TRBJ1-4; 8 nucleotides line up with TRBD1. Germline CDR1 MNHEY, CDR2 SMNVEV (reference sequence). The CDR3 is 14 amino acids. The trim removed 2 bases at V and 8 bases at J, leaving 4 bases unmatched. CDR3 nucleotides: TGTGCCAGCAGTTTAACCCGACAGGGGGAAAAACTGTTTTTT. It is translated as CASSLTRQGEKLFF.

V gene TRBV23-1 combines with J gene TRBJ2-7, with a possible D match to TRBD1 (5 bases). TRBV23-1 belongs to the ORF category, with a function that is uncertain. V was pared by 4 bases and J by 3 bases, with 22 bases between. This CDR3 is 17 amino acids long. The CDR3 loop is CASSLYHQRQGIYEQYF. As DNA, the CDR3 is TGCGCCAGCAGTCTATACCATCAGAGGCAGGGAATCTACGAGCAGTACTTC.

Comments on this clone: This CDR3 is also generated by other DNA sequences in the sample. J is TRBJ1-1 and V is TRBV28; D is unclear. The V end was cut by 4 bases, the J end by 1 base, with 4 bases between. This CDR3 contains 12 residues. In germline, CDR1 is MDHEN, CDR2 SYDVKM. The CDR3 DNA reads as TGTGCCAGCAGTTATCGGAACACTGAAGCTTTCTTT. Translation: CASSYRNTEAFF.

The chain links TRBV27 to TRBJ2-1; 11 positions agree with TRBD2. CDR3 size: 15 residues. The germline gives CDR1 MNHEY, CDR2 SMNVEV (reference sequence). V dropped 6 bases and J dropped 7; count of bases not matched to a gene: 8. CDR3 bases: TGTGCCAGCAGCCCTGGGGCTAGCGGGAGGAATGAGCAGTTCTTC. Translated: CASSPGASGRNEQFF.

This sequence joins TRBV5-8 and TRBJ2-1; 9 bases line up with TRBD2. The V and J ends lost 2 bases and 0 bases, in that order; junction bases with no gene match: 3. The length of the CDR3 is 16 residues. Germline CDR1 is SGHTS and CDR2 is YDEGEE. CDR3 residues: CASSFMGLASYNEQFF. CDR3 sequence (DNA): TGTGCCAGCAGCTTCATGGGACTAGCCTCCTACAATGAGCAGTTCTTC.

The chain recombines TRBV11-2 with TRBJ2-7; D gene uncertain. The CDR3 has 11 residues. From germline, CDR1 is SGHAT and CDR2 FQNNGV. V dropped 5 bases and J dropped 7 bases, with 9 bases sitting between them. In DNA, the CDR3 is TGTGCCAGCAGCCTAAATCGGGAGCAGTACTTC. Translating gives CASSLNREQYF.

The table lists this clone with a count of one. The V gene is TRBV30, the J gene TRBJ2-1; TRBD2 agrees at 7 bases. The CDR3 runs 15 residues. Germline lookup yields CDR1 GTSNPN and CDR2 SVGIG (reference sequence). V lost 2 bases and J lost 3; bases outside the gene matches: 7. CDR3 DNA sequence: TGTGCCTGGAGTTTTGGACTAGTCGACTACAATGAGCAGTTCTTC. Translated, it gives CAWSFGLVDYNEQFF.